The next 18 T cell receptor beta chains were all read from a single sample in a study of blood T cell repertoires in COVID-19. Data came from immunoSEQ multiplex PCR; TCRdb stores just in-frame clones and leaves some out. The table shows approximately 250,000 clones, with about nine tenths occurring only once. Source material: PBMCs or T cells enriched from blood (not recorded which). Every receptor here comes from a woman between 25 and 40 years old with acute COVID-19.

The chain is built from TRBV19 and TRBJ1-5; D remains unclear. CDR1 is LNHDA and CDR2 is SQIVND in the germline V gene (reference sequence). Trimming shortened V by 3 bases and J by 7 bases, and 10 bases separated the two germline ends. The length of the CDR3 is 13 residues. The CDR3 DNA sequence: TGTGCCAGTAGTATCCAGGCCCAACAGCCCCAGCATTTT. Translation: CASSIQAQQPQHF.

This chain connects TRBV27 to TRBJ2-3; TRBD2 aligns across 11 bases. CDR1 is MNHEY and CDR2 is SMNVEV in the germline V gene (reference sequence). Losses at the gene ends were 6 bases for V and 6 bases for J; bases not matched to a gene: 5. The CDR3 is 14 residues long. The CDR3 DNA reads as TGTGCCAGCAGGGGACTAGCGGTTAGTGATACGCAGTATTTT. This encodes CASRGLAVSDTQYF.

This chain connects TRBV2 to TRBJ2-7, with 13 bases matching TRBD2. Germline-derived CDR1 and CDR2 are SNHLY and FYNNEI. The CDR3 extends over 14 amino acids. V shed 3 bases, J shed 5 bases, and the junction held 1 base outside the gene matches. The CDR3 DNA follows: TGTGCCAGCAGTGAGACTAGCGGGAGGAACGAGCAGTACTTC. Translated, it gives CASSETSGRNEQYF.

As concerns this clone: At the DNA level, this CDR3 is encoded by other sequences in the same sample as well. The DNA for the CDR3 is TGTGCCAGCAGCCAAGAAACTAGCGGGAACACCGGGGAGCTGTTTTTT. Translating it yields CASSQETSGNTGELFF. The chain links TRBV4-2 to TRBJ2-2; 8 nucleotides line up with TRBD2. CDR3 length: 16 amino acids. V shed 0 bases and J 1 base; nucleotides not matched to a gene: 1. Germline CDR1 and CDR2: LGHNA and YNFKEQ.

The V gene is TRBV7-9, the J gene TRBJ2-3, with 10 bases matching TRBD2. Germline assignment: CDR1 SEHNR and CDR2 FQNEAQ (reference sequence). There are 16 residues in the CDR3. V dropped 1 base and J dropped 0; count of bases not matched to a gene: 1. Written as DNA, the CDR3 is TGTGCCAGCAGCTTAGTACTAGCGGGAAGCACAGATACGCAGTATTTT. It yields the protein CASSLVLAGSTDTQYF.

The chain combines TRBV11-1 with TRBJ2-7; 8 bases fit TRBD2. The CDR3 is made up of 15 amino acids. Per the germline V gene, CDR1 is SGHAT and CDR2 is FQDESV (reference sequence). Trimming took 2 bases from V and 5 from J; bases not matched to a gene: 8. DNA for the CDR3: TGTGCCAGCAGCTTAACGGGAGGGCCTGTGCACGAGCAGTACTTC. Its translation is CASSLTGGPVHEQYF.

This chain connects TRBV20-1 to TRBJ2-1; no clear D. The V gene's germline CDR1 is DFQATT and CDR2 SNEGSKA (reference sequence). The CDR3 has 10 residues. Trimming took off 6 bases at V and 7 bases at J, with 7 bases between the two ends. The CDR3 coding sequence is TGCAGTGCCAGGAAGAATGAGCAGTTCTTC. It specifies CSARKNEQFF.

The genes are TRBV28 and TRBJ2-2, with 8 bases identical to TRBD1. Trimming at V came to 1 base and at J to 1 base, leaving 5 bases not matched to a gene. This CDR3 has 17 residues. Germline V gene sequence: CDR1 MDHEN, CDR2 SYDVKM. CDR3 DNA sequence: TGTGCCAGCAGTTTATCCGGAACAGGGGGGAACACCGGGGAGCTGTTTTTT. Its translation: CASSLSGTGGNTGELFF.

This clone has more than one count but fewer than ten. V usage is TRBV2 and J usage is TRBJ1-3; D is unresolved. CDR1 is SNHLY, CDR2 FYNNEI, per germline. The CDR3 extends over 16 amino acids. V dropped 2 bases and J dropped 2 bases, with 13 bases sitting between them. CDR3 amino acids: CASSELFRSAGNTIYF. CDR3 nucleotides: TGTGCCAGCAGTGAATTGTTCAGGTCCGCTGGAAACACCATATATTTT.

On this clone itself: The same CDR3 can be traced to other DNA sequences in this sample. The rearrangement links TRBV11-2 to TRBJ1-4; 7 bases match TRBD1. The germline V gene encodes CDR1 SGHAT and CDR2 FQNNGV. The CDR3 sequence is 14 residues long. V shed 1 base and J 8 bases; nucleotides not matched to a gene: 4. DNA for the CDR3: TGTGCCAGCAGCTTAGGACAGGGAGGCGAAAAACTGTTTTTT. It codes for CASSLGQGGEKLFF.

The chain combines TRBV15 with TRBJ1-4, with 10 bases lining up with TRBD1. Trimming cost V 0 bases and J 7 bases; bases outside gene matches: 5. The CDR3 consists of 16 residues. In germline, CDR1 is LNHNV, CDR2 YYDKDF (reference sequence). CDR3 protein: CATSRDPGQGFEKLFF. The CDR3 DNA sequence: TGTGCCACCAGCAGAGATCCGGGACAGGGGTTTGAAAAACTGTTTTTT.

The V and J genes are TRBV4-3 and TRBJ2-1; the D gene is possibly TRBD1 (7 bases). The germline gives CDR1 LGHNA, CDR2 YSLEER. The CDR3 has 16 residues. The ends were cut back, 1 base at V and 4 bases at J, with 14 bases in the middle. CDR3 sequence (DNA): TGCGCCAGCAGCCAAGCCGCGGGACAGCCTTACAATGAGCAGTTCTTC. This translates into CASSQAAGQPYNEQFF.

The V gene is TRBV18, the J gene TRBJ2-1, with 11 nucleotides matching TRBD2. The junction had 4 bases not matched to a gene; V was cut back by 1 base and J by 5 bases. The CDR3 is 16 amino acids. CDR1 is KGHSH and CDR2 is LQKENI in the germline V gene. CDR3 bases: TGTGCCAGCTCACCACTCGGGACTAGCGGAAACAATGAGCAGTTCTTC. Residues: CASSPLGTSGNNEQFF. The full variable domain, with the rest looked up from reference TRBV18 and TRBJ2-1, is NAGVMQNPRHLVRRRGQEARLRCSPMKGHSHVYWYRQLPEEGLKFMVYLQKENIIDESGMPKERFSAEFPKEGPSILRIQQVVRGDSAAYFCASSPLGTSGNNEQFFGPGTRLTVL.

The chain is built from TRBV10-1 and TRBJ2-2, with 11 nucleotides matching TRBD1. Per the germline V gene, CDR1 is WNHNN and CDR2 is SYGVQD (reference sequence). The trim removed 9 bases at V and 5 bases at J, leaving 5 bases unmatched. CDR3 length: 14 residues. The CDR3 loop is CASTGQGATGELFF. The CDR3 nucleotides read TGCGCCAGTACCGGACAGGGGGCGACCGGGGAGCTGTTTTTT.

The chain couples TRBV27 to TRBJ2-3, with 12 bases aligning to TRBD2. V was pared by 4 bases and J by 4 bases, with 3 bases of the junction left unmatched. The CDR3 totals 15 residues. The germline CDR1 and CDR2 sequences are MNHEY and SMNVEV (reference sequence). CDR3 amino acids: CASSWTSGTADTQYF. Here the CDR3 DNA reads TGTGCCAGCAGTTGGACTAGCGGGACGGCAGATACGCAGTATTTT.

The V call is TRBV24-1, the J call TRBJ1-5; D gene unclear. The CDR3 runs to 15 residues. The V gene lost 7 bases and the J gene lost 0 bases, with 12 bases spanning the gap. The V gene's germline CDR1 is KGHDR and CDR2 SFDVKD. The CDR3 loop reads CATSAGQYSNQPQHF. The CDR3 nucleotides are TGTGCCACCAGCGCGGGTCAATATAGCAATCAGCCCCAGCATTTT.

This clone occurred once. The genes are TRBV19 and TRBJ1-2; no clear D gene. The CDR3 consists of 15 residues. Trimming pared 6 bases from V and 3 bases from J, leaving 17 bases between. The germline gives CDR1 LNHDA, CDR2 SQIVND (reference sequence). In nucleotides, the CDR3 is TGTGCCAGTAGGGCTAGATTAGAACTTCACTATGGCTACACCTTC. Protein sequence: CASRARLELHYGYTF.

The chain couples TRBV28 to TRBJ1-1, with D perhaps matching TRBD1 (5 bases). V was shortened by 7 bases and J by 4 bases, with 16 bases between the two germline ends. CDR1 and CDR2 from the germline V gene are MDHEN and SYDVKM. The CDR3 runs to 14 residues. In DNA, the CDR3 is TGTGCCAGCAAAAACGCGGGGGAGGGCACTGAAGCTTTCTTT. This sequence encodes CASKNAGEGTEAFF.